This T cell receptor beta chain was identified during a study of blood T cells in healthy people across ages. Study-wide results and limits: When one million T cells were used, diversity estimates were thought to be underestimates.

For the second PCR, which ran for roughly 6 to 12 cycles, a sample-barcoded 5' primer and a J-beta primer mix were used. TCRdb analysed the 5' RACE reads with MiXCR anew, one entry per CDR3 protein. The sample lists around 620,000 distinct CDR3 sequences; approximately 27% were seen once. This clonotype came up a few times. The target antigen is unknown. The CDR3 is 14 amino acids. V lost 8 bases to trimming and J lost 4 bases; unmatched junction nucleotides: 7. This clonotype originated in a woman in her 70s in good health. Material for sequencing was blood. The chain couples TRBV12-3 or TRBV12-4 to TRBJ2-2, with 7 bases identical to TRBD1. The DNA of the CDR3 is TGTGCCAGCGAAAGGGACAGCCCCACCGGGGAGCTGTTTTTT. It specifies CASERDSPTGELFF.